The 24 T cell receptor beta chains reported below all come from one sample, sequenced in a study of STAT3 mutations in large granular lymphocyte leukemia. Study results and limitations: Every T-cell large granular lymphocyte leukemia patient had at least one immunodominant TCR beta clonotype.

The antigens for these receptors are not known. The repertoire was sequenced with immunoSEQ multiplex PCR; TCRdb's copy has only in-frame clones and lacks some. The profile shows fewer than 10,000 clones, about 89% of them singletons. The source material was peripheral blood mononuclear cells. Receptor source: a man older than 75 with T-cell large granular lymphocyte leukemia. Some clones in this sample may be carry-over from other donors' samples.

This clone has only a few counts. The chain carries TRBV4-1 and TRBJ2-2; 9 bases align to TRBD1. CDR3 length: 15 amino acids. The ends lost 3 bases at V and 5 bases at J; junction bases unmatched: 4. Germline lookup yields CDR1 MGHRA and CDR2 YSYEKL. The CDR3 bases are TGCGCCAGCAGCCAGGGACAGGGAGAAACCGGGGAGCTGTTTTTT. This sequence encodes CASSQGQGETGELFF.

CDR3 region: CASSLVDRATDTQYF. The CDR3 region has the DNA TGTGCCAGCAGCTTAGTAGACAGGGCCACAGATACGCAGTATTTT. The gene calls are TRBV11-2 and TRBJ2-3; 7 bases align to TRBD1. The V gene end was trimmed by 1 base and the J gene end by 2 bases; junction bases not matched to a gene: 3. CDR1 is SGHAT and CDR2 is FQNNGV in the germline V gene. This CDR3 contains 15 residues.

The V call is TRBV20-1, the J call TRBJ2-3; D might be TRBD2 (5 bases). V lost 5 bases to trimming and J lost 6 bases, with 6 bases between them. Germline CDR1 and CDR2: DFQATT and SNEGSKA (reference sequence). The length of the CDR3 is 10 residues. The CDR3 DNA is TGCAGTGCTTGGAGGGATACGCAGTATTTT. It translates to CSAWRDTQYF.

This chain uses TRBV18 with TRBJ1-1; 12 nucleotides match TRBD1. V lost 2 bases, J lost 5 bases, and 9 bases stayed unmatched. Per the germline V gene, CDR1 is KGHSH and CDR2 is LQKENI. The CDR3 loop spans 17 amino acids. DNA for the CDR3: TGTGCCAGCTCACCATCCGGCGGGACAGGGGGCAAAACTGAAGCTTTCTTT. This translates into CASSPSGGTGGKTEAFF.

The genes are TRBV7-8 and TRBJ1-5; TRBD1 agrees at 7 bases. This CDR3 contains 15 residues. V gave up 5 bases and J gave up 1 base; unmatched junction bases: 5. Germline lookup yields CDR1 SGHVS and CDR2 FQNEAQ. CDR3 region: CASSPRTGSNQPQHF. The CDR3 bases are TGTGCCAGCAGCCCAAGGACAGGAAGCAATCAGCCCCAGCATTTT.

DNA for the CDR3: TGCGCCAGCAGCTACGACAGGGGCGACTATGGCTACACCTTC. This translates into CASSYDRGDYGYTF. The chain employs TRBV5-1 and TRBJ1-2; the match to TRBD1 covers 8 bases. J gave up 3 bases and V 3 bases, and 4 bases lay outside the gene matches. The CDR3 contains 14 residues. Germline CDR1 reads SGHRS; CDR2 reads YFSETQ.

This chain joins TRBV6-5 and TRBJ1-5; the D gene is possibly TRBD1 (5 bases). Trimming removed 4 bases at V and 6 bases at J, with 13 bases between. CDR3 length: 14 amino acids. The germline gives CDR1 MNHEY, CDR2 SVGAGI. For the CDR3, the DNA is TGTGCCAGCAGTTCGAATGGGGGGGGTCAGCCCCAGCATTTT. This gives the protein CASSSNGGGQPQHF.

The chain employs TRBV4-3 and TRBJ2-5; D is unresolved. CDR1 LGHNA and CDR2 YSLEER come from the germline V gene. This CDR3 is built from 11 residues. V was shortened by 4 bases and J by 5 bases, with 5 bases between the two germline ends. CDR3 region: CASSPPETQYF. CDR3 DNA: TGCGCCAGCAGCCCACCGGAGACCCAGTACTTC.

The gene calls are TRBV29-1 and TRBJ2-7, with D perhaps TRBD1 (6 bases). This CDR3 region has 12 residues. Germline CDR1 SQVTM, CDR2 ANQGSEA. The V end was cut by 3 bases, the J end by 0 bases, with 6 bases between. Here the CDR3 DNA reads TGCAGCGTTGAGGACAGCTCCTACGAGCAGTACTTC. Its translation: CSVEDSSYEQYF.

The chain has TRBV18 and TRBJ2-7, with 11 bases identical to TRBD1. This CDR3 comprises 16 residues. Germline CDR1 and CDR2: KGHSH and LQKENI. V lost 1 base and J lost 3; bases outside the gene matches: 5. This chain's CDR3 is CASSPQGQGVSYEQYF. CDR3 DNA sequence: TGTGCCAGCTCACCACAGGGACAGGGGGTTAGCTACGAGCAGTACTTC. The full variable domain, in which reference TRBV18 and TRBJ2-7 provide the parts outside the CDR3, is NAGVMQNPRHLVRRRGQEARLRCSPMKGHSHVYWYRQLPEEGLKFMVYLQKENIIDESGMPKERFSAEFPKEGPSILRIQQVVRGDSAAYFCASSPQGQGVSYEQYFGPGTRLTVT.

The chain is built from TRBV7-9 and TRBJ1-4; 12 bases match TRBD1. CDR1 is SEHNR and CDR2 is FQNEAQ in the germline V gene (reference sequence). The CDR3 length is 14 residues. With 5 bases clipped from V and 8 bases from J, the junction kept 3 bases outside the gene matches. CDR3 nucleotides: TGTGCCAGCAGCCAGGGACAGGGGGCGGAAAAACTGTTTTTT. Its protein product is CASSQGQGAEKLFF.

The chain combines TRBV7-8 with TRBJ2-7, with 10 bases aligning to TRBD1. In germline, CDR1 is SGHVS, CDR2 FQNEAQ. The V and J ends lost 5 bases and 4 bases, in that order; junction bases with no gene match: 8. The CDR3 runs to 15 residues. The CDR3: CASSARQGAQYEQYF. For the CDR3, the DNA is TGTGCCAGCAGCGCCCGACAGGGGGCTCAATACGAGCAGTACTTC. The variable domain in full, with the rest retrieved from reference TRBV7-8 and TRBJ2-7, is GAGVSQSPRYKVAKRGQDVALRCDPISGHVSLFWYQQALGQGPEFLTYFQNEAQLDKSGLPSDRFFAERPEGSVSTLKIQRTQQEDSAVYLCASSARQGAQYEQYFGPGTRLTVT.

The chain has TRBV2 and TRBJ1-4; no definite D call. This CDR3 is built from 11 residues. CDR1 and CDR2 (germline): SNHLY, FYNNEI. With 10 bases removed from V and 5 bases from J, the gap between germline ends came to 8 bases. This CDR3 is CAIRVNEKLFF. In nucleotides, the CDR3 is TGTGCCATAAGGGTGAATGAAAAACTGTTTTTT. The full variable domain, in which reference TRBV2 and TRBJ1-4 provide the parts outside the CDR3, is EPEVTQTPSHQVTQMGQEVILRCVPISNHLYFYWYRQILGQKVEFLVSFYNNEISEKSEIFDDQFSVERPDGSNFTLKIRSTKLEDSAMYFCAIRVNEKLFFGSGTQLSVL.

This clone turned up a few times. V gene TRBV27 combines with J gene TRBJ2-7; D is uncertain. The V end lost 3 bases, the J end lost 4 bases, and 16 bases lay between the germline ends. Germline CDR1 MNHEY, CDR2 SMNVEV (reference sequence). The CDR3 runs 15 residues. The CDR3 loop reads CASSFVSALPYEQYF. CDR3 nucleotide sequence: TGTGCCAGCAGTTTCGTAAGTGCTCTCCCGTACGAGCAGTACTTC.

The CDR3 reads CASSLGDSTDTQYF. DNA of the CDR3: TGTGCCAGCAGCTTAGGGGACAGCACAGATACGCAGTATTTT. The J gene is TRBJ2-3, the V gene TRBV7-9; D is possibly TRBD1 or TRBD2 (5 bases each). Germline loops: CDR1 SEHNR, CDR2 FQNEAQ (reference sequence). The V and J ends lost 1 base and 0 bases respectively, with 5 bases between them. CDR3 length: 14 amino acids.

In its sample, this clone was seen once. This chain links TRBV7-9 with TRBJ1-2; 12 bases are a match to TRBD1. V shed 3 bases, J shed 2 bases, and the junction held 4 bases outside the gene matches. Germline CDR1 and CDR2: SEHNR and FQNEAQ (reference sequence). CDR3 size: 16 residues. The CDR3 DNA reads TGTGCCAGCAGCTTCACCGGGACAGGGGGCAACTATGGCTACACCTTC. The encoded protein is CASSFTGTGGNYGYTF.

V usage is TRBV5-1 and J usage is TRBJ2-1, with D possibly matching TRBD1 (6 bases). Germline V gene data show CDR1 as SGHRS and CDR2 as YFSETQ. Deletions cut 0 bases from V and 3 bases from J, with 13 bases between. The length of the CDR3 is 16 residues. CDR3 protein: CASSLGRGGDYNEQFF. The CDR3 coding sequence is TGCGCCAGCAGCTTGGGCCGTGGGGGCGACTACAATGAGCAGTTCTTC.

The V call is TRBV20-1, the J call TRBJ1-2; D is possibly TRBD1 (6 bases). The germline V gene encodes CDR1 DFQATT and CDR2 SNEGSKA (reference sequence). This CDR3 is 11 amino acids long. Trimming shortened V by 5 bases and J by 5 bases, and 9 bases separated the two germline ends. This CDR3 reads CSAGDIYGYTF. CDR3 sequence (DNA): TGCAGTGCTGGGGACATTTATGGCTACACCTTC.

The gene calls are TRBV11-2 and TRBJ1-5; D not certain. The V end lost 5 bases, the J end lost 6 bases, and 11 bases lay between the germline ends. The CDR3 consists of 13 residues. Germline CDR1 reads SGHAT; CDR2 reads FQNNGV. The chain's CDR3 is CASSVEEAQPQHF. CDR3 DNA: TGTGCCAGCAGCGTTGAAGAGGCTCAGCCCCAGCATTTT.

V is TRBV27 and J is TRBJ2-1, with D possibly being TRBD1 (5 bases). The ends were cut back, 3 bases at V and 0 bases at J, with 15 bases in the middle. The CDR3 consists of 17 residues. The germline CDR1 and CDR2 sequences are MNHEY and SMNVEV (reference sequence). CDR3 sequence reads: CASSLDTGPASYNEQFF. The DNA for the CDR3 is TGTGCCAGCAGTTTGGATACAGGTCCCGCCTCCTACAATGAGCAGTTCTTC.

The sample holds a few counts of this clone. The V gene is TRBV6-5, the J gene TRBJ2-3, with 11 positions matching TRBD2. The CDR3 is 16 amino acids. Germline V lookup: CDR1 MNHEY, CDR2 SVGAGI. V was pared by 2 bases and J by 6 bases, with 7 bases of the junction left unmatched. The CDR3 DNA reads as TGTGCCAGCAGTTACACTAGCGGGGGCCTCCCGGATACGCAGTATTTT. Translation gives CASSYTSGGLPDTQYF.

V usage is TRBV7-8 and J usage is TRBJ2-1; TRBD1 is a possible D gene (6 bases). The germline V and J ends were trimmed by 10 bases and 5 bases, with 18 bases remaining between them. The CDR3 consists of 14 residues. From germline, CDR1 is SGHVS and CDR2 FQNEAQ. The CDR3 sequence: CATSRVGAHNEQFF. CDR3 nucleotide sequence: TGTGCCACCTCCCGGGTGGGGGCTCACAATGAGCAGTTCTTC.

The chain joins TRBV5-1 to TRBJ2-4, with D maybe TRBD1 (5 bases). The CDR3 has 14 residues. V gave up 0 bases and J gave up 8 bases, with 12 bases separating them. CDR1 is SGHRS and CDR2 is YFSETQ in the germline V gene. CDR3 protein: CASSLVQGRDIQYF. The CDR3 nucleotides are TGCGCCAGCAGCTTGGTTCAGGGTAGAGACATTCAGTACTTC.

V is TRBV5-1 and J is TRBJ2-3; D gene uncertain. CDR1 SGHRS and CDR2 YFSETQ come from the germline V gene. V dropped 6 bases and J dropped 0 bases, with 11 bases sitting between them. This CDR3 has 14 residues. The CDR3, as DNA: TGCGCCAGCACTCAAAGCTCTAGCACAGATACGCAGTATTTT. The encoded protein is CASTQSSSTDTQYF.